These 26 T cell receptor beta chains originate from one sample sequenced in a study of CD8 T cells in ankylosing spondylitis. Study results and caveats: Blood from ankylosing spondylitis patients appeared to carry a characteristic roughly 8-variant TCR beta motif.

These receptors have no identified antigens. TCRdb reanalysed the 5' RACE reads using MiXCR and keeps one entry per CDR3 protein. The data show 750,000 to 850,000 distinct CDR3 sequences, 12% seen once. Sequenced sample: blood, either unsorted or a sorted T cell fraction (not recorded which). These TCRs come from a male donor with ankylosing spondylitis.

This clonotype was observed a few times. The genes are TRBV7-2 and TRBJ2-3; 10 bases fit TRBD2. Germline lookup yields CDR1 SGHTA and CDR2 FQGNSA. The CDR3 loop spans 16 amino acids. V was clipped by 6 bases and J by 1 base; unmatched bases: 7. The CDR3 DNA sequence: TGTGCCAGCAGTCAAAAGCGGGGGGGCCGCACAGATACGCAGTATTTT. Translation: CASSQKRGGRTDTQYF.

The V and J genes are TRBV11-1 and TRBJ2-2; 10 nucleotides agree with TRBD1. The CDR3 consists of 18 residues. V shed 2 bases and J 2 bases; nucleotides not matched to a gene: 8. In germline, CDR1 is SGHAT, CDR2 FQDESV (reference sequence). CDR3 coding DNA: TGTGCCAGCAGCTTACCACGGAGGACAGGGGGTAACACCGGGGAGCTGTTTTTT. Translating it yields CASSLPRRTGGNTGELFF.

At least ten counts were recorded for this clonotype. The CDR3, as DNA: TGTGCCAGCAGCTTAGGCGGGAGTGGAAAACCCTACGAGCAGTACTTC. This translates into CASSLGGSGKPYEQYF. The chain employs TRBV7-2 and TRBJ2-7; TRBD2 aligns across 7 bases. This CDR3 has 16 amino acids. V shed 1 base and J 2 bases; nucleotides not matched to a gene: 8. Germline CDR1 SGHTA, CDR2 FQGNSA.

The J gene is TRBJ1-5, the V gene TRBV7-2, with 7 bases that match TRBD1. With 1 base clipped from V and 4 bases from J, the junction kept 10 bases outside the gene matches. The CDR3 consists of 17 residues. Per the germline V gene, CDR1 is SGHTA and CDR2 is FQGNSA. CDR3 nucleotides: TGTGCCAGCAGCTTAGGCGCGGGTCGACAGGGAAATCAGCCCCAGCATTTT. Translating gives CASSLGAGRQGNQPQHF.

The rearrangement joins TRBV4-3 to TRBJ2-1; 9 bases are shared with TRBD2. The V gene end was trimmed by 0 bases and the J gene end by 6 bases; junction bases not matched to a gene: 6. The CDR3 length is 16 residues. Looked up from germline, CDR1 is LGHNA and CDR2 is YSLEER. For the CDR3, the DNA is TGCGCCAGCAGCCAAGATTGGCGGGGGGGCCGCAATGAGCAGTTCTTC. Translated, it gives CASSQDWRGGRNEQFF.

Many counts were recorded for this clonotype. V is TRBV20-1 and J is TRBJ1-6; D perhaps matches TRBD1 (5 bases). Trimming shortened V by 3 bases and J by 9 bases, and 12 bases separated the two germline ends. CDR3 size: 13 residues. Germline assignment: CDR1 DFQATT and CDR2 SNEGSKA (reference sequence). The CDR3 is CSARRQGRSPLHF. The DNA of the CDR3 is TGCAGTGCTAGGCGGCAGGGCCGTTCACCCCTCCACTTT.

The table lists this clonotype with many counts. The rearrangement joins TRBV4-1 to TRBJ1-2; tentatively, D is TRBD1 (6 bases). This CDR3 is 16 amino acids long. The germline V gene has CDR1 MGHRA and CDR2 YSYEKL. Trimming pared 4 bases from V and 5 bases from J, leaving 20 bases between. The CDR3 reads CASSRFQGLLGYGYTF. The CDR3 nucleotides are TGCGCCAGCAGCCGATTCCAGGGGCTACTAGGGTATGGCTACACCTTC.

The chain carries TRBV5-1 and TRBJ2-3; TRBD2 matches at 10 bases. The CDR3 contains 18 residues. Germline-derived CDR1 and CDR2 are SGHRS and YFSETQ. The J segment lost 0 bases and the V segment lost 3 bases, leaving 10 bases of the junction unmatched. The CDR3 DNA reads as TGCGCCAGCAGCTCTCTAGCGGGGGAAGGCTCTAGCACAGATACGCAGTATTTT. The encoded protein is CASSSLAGEGSSTDTQYF.

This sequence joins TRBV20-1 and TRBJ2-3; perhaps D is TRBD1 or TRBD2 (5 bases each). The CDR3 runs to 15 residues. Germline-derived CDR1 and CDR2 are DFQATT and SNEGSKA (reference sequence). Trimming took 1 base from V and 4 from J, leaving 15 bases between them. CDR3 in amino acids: CSARGRKMGADTQYF. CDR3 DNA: TGCAGTGCTAGAGGCCGTAAGATGGGGGCAGATACGCAGTATTTT.

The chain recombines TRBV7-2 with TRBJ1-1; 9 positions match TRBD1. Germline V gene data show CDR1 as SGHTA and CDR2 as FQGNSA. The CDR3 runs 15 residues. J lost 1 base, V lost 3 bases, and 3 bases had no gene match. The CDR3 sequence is CASSLVQGANTEAFF. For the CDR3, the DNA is TGTGCCAGCAGCTTGGTACAGGGGGCGAACACTGAAGCTTTCTTT.

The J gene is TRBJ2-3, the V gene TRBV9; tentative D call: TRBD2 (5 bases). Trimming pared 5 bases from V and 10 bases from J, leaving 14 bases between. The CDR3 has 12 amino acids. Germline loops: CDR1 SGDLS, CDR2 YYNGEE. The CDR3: CASRAELGAQYF. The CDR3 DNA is TGTGCCAGCAGAGCCGAGCTCGGGGCGCAGTATTTT.

In nucleotides, the CDR3 is TGTGCCAGCAGCTTAGTTGGGTTGGAGACTGAAGCTTTCTTT. This encodes CASSLVGLETEAFF. V usage is TRBV7-9 and J usage is TRBJ1-1; no clear D gene. Germline V CDR1 and CDR2: SEHNR, FQNEAQ (reference sequence). V was shortened by 1 base and J by 5 bases, with 11 bases between the two germline ends. The CDR3 has 14 residues.

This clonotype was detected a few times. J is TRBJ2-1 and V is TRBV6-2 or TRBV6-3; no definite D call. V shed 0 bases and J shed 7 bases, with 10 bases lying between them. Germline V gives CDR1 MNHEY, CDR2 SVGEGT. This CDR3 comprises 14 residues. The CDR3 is CASSYSSSLNEQFF. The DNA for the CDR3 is TGTGCCAGCAGTTACTCGTCGTCCCTAAATGAGCAGTTCTTC.

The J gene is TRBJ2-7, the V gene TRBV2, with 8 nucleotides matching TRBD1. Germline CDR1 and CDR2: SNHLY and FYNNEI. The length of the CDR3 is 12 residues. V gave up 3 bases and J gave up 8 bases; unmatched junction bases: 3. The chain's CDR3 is CASSETGDKQYF. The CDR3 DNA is TGTGCCAGCAGTGAGACAGGGGATAAGCAGTACTTC.

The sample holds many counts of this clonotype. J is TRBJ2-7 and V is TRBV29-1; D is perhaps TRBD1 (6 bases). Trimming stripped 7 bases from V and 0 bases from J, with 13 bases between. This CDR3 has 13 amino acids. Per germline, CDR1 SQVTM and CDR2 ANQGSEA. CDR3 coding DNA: TGCAGCGGTCTGGGGACAAGCTCCTACGAGCAGTACTTC. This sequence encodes CSGLGTSSYEQYF.

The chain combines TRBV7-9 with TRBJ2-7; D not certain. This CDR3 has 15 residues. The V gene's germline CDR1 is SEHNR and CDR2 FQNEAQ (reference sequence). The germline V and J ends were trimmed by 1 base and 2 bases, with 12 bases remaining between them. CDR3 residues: CASSLEPAVPYEQYF. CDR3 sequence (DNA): TGTGCCAGCAGCTTAGAACCGGCCGTCCCCTACGAGCAGTACTTC.

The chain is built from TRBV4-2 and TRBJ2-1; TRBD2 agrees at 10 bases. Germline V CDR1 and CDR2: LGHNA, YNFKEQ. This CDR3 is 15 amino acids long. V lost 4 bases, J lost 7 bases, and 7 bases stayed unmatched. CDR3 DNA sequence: TGTGCCAGCAGCCCGGGACTAGCGACGGCAAATGAGCAGTTCTTC. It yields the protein CASSPGLATANEQFF.

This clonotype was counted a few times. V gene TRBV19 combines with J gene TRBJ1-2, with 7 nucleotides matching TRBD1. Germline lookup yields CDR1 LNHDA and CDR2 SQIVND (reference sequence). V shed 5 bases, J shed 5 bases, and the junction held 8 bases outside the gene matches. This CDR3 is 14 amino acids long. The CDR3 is CASSPTGTAYGYTF. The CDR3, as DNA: TGTGCCAGTAGTCCCACCGGGACAGCTTATGGCTACACCTTC.

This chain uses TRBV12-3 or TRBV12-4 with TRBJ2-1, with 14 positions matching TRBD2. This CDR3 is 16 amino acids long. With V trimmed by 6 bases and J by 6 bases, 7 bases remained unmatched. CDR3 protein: CASRARGLAGVNEQFF. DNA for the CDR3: TGTGCCAGCAGAGCACGGGGACTAGCGGGAGTCAATGAGCAGTTCTTC.

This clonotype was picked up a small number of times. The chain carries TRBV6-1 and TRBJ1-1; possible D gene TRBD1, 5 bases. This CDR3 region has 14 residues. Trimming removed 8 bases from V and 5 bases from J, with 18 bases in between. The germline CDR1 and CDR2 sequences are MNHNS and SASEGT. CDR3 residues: CASREGRRDTEAFF. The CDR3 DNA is TGTGCCAGCCGCGAGGGGAGGCGTGATACTGAAGCTTTCTTT.

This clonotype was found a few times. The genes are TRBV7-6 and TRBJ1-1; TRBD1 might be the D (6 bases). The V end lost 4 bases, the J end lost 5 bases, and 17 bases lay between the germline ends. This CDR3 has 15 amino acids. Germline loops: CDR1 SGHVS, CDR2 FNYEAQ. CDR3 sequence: CASSSDRLMATEAFF. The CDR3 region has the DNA TGTGCCAGCAGCTCAGACAGGCTCATGGCGACTGAAGCTTTCTTT.

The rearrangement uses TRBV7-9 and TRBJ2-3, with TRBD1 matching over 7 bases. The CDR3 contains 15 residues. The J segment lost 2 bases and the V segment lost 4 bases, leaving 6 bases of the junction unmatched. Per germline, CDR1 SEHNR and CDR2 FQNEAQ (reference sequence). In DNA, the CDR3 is TGTGCCAGCAGCTCCTGGGACAGAGACACAGATACGCAGTATTTT. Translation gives CASSSWDRDTDTQYF.

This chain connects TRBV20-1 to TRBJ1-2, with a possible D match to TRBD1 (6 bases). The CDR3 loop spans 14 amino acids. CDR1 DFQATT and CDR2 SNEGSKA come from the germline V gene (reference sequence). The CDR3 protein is CRNGGGSSPNGYTF. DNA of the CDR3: TGCAGAAATGGAGGGGGGAGTTCCCCGAATGGCTACACCTTC.

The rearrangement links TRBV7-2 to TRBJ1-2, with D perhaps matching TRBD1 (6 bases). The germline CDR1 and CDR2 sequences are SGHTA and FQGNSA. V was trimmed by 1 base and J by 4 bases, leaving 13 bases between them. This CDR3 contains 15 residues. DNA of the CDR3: TGTGCCAGCAGCTTAGGCGGACAGCTTTCCTATGGCTACACCTTC. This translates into CASSLGGQLSYGYTF.

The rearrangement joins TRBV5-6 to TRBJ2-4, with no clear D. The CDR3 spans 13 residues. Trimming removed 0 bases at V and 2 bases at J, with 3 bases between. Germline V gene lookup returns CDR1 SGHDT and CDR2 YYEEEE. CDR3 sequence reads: CASSLDPKNIQYF. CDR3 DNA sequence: TGTGCCAGCAGCTTGGATCCCAAAAACATTCAGTACTTC.

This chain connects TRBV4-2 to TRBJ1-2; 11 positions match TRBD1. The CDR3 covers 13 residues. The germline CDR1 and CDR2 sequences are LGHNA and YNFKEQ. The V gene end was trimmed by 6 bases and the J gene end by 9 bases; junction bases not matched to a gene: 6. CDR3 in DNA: TGTGCCAGCAGACTTGGACAGGGGGCCAGCTACACCTTC. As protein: CASRLGQGASYTF.